This TCR beta chain was profiled in a study of cytomegalovirus exposure and HLA in healthy donors. After removal of 3 bases from V and 4 bases from J, the junction contained 5 bases not matched to a gene. Germline assignment: CDR1 SGHRS and CDR2 YFSETQ. CDR3 length equals 15 residues. TCRdb's table, derived via immunoSEQ multiplex PCR, lists solely in-frame clones and lacks some. The table has 130,000 or so clones, over 75% seen once. This clone is a singleton in its sample. The antigen is not known. Study results and caveats: A few CMV-associated chains were confirmed in vitro to be specific for CMV antigens. Across donors, most TCRs were seen rarely, yet some public ones were widespread. In a later analysis, first-cohort TCR clusters were found to tend to co-occur in the 95 to 150 validation repertoires.

The donors were members of the approximately 130-subject validation cohort (separate from the approximately 730-subject first cohort). This TCR derives from a woman under 40 in good health and CMV-seronegative. The V call is TRBV5-1, the J call TRBJ2-7, with TRBD1 identical over 12 bases. What was sequenced was PBMCs. CDR3 DNA sequence: TGCGCCAGCAGCTCGGGACAGGGGGCTCTGTACGAGCAGTACTTC. Its translation: CASSSGQGALYEQYF.